These T cell receptor beta chains were read from a single sample in a study of OX40 agonist ivuxolimab in advanced cancers. Measured with immunoSEQ multiplex PCR; TCRdb has only the in-frame clones, and not every one. Of 65,000 to 80,000 clones in the sample, approximately 91% were seen once. The sample in question was CD4+ or CD8+ T cells sorted from blood, obtained in a trial of the OX40 agonist ivuxolimab. Receptors were obtained from an adult with an advanced solid tumor such as melanoma, head and neck, liver or kidney cancer. Each CDR3 is given without its conserved first and last residue. Not every row has a clone size; where given, it reads once, few, many or a size class.

V gene,clone size,CDR3 protein
TRBV5-6,.,ASSEMPISGSPLH
TRBV10-1,.,ASSGAGVARNEQF
TRBV7-2,.,ASSPGGANEKLF
TRBV7-2,once,ASSPDVRTDTQY
TRBV10-1,.,ASSRAPSGELF
TRBV7-2,.,ASSRLGGTQY
TRBV28,.,ASSPHRGHNYGYT
TRBV7-9,.,ASSRSRSDDEQF
TRBV5-3,.,ARSTAGPPYNEQF
TRBV29-1,.,SASYNEQF
TRBV5-1,once,ASSLDGAGRTGELF
TRBV29-1,.,SVAGRGDEKLF
TRBV18,.,ASSPTTDPSNQPQH
TRBV28,.,ASSAGPRSGTPLH
TRBV19,.,ASSVSFNQPQH
TRBV5-6,once,ASSLVPQGTEQF
TRBV27,.,ASPRQGSTDTQY
TRBV19,.,ASRLTTGGRNTEAF
TRBV29-1,.,SALTSGGAETQY
TRBV11-2,.,ASGQGASGSLNTGELF
TRBV15,.,ATSRDLGRGPYQETQY
TRBV27,.,ASKPLRLGGRQTQY
TRBV28,few,ASSQGPYGYT
TRBV4-2,.,ASSQEPTSTDTQY
TRBV11-3,once,ASSFSDSNEQF
TRBV18,.,ASSLAVTDTQY
TRBV19,.,ATRWGVMNTEAF
TRBV10-3,.,AISEPGQGSYGYT
TRBV27,.,ASSVGVRIDTGELF
TRBV11-2,.,ASSLVLQETQY
TRBV2,.,ASSEQGAANTEAF
TRBV30,.,AWSLQAMETQY
TRBV7-9,.,ASSYSDTQY
TRBV11-3,.,ASGPVRGGGIQETQY
TRBV28,.,ASSLTTGELF
TRBV6-5,.,ASRIQETQY
TRBV28,.,ASGSSFVGQRKLF
TRBV29-1,once,SVTGFQETQY
TRBV5-4,few,ASSFTTSGYEQY
TRBV18,.,ASSPRGSNQPQH
TRBV30,few,AWSVEEGQPQH
TRBV6-5,.,ASRLAGLYEQY
TRBV6-5,.,ASRRRGPNYGYT
TRBV28,.,ASSFRGGGELF
TRBV7-8,.,ASSLSASTQY
TRBV7-2,.,ASSLSGRPESLQF
TRBV6-5,.,ASSHRTNTEAF
TRBV28,.,ASTSHGESGELF
TRBV7-8,.,ASNTDRRNTEAF